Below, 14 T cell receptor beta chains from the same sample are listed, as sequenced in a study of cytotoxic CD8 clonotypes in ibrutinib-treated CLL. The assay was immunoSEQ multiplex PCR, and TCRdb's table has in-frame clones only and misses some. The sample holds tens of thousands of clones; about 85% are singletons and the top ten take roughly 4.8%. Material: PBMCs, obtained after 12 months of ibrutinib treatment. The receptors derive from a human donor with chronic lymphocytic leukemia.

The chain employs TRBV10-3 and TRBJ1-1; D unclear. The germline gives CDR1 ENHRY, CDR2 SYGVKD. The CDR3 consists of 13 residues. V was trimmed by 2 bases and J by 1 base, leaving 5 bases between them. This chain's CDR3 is CAISEAGNTEAFF. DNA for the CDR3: TGTGCCATCAGTGAGGCGGGGAACACTGAAGCTTTCTTT.

CDR3 coding DNA: TGTGCCAGCAGCTTAGCTGGGCATCCGAACTATGGCTACACCTTC. Protein sequence: CASSLAGHPNYGYTF. The chain combines TRBV11-2 with TRBJ1-2; D call uncertain. Germline V lookup: CDR1 SGHAT, CDR2 FQNNGV. The CDR3 totals 15 residues. The V and J ends lost 1 base and 2 bases respectively, with 11 bases between them.

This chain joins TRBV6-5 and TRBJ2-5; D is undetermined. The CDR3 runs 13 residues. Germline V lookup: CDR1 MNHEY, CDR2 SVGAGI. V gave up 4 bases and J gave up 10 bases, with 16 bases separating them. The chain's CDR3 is CASSSRPGFGQYF. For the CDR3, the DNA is TGTGCCAGCAGTTCCCGACCTGGTTTTGGCCAGTACTTC.

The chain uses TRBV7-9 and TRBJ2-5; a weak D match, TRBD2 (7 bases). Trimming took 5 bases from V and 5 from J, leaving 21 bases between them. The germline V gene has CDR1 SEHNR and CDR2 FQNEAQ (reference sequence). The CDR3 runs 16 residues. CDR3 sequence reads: CASSRSGGRSKETQYF. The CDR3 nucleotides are TGTGCCAGCAGCCGTTCCGGGGGGCGATCCAAGGAGACCCAGTACTTC.

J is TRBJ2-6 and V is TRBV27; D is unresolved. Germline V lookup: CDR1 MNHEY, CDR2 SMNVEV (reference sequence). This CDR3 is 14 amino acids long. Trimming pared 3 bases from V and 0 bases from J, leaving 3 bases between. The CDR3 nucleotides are TGTGCCAGCAGTTTCTTCTCTGGGGCCAACGTCCTGACTTTC. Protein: CASSFFSGANVLTF.

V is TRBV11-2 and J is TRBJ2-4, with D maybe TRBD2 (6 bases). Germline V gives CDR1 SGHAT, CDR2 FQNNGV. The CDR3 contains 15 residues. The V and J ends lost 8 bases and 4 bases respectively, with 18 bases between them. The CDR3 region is CASRLAGREKNIQYF. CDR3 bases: TGTGCCAGCCGTCTGGCGGGGCGAGAGAAAAACATTCAGTACTTC.

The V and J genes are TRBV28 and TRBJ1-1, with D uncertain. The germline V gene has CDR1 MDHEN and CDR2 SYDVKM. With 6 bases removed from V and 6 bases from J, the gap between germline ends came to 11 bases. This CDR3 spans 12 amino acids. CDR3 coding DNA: TGTGCCAGCAGCAGAGACGGCGCTGAAGCTTTCTTT. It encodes CASSRDGAEAFF.

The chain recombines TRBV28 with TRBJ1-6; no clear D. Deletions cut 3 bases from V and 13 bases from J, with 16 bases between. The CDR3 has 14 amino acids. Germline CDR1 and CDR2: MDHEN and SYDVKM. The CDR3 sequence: CASSLSRDWSPLHF. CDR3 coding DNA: TGTGCCAGCAGTTTGAGCCGGGATTGGTCCCCCCTCCACTTT.

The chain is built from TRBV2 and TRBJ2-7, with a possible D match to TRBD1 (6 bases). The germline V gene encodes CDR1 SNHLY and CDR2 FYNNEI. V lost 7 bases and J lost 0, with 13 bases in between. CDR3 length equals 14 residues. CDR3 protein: CASTRQDISYEQYF. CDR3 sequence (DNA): TGTGCCAGCACCCGACAGGACATCTCCTACGAGCAGTACTTC.

Here the CDR3 DNA reads TGTGCCAGCAGTTTCCTTTCGGGCTCAAAAAACGAGCAGTACTTC. It specifies CASSFLSGSKNEQYF. The chain has TRBV28 and TRBJ2-7; D uncertain. CDR1 and CDR2 (germline): MDHEN, SYDVKM. CDR3 size: 15 residues. V shed 3 bases and J shed 5 bases, with 17 bases lying between them.

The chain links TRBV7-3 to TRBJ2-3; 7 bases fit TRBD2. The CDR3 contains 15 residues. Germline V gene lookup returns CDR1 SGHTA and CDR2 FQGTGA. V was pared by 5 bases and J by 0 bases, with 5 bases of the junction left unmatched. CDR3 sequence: CASSLQAGSTDTQYF. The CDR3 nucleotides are TGTGCCAGCAGCCTCCAAGCGGGGAGCACAGATACGCAGTATTTT.

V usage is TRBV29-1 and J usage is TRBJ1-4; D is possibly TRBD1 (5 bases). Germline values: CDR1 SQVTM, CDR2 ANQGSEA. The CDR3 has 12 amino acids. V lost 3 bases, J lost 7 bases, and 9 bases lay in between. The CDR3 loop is CSVDLGGEKLFF. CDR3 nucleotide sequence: TGCAGCGTTGATCTGGGGGGTGAAAAACTGTTTTTT.

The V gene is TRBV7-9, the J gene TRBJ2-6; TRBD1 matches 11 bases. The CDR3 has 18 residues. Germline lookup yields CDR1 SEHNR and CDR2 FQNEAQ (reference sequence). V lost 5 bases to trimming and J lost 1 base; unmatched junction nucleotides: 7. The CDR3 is CASSRSGTGGSGANVLTF. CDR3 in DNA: TGTGCCAGCAGCCGTTCCGGGACAGGGGGTTCTGGGGCCAACGTCCTGACTTTC. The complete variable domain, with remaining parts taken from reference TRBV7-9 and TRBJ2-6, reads DTGVSQNPRHKITKRGQNVTFRCDPISEHNRLYWYRQTLGQGPEFLTYFQNEAQLEKSRLLSDRFSAERPKGSFSTLEIQRTEQGDSAMYLCASSRSGTGGSGANVLTFGAGSRLTVL.

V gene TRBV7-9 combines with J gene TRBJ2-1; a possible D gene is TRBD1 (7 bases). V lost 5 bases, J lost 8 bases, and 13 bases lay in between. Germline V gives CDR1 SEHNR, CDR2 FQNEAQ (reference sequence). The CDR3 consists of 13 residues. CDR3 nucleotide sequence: TGTGCCAGCAGCCCCAGGGGGGTGGATGAGCAGTTCTTC. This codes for CASSPRGVDEQFF.